The 11 T cell receptor beta chains in this list originate from one sample, sequenced in a study of glioma-infiltrating T cells. TCR alpha and beta CDR3 regions were amplified from RNA using iRepertoire nested multiplex PCR. TCRdb re-analysed the multiplex PCR reads in MiXCR, keeping a single row per CDR3 protein. The table shows 400,000 or so distinct CDR3 sequences, with about two fifths occurring only once. Sequenced input: glioma tissue, nonneoplastic brain tissue, or PBMCs (not recorded which). The receptors originated from a human donor with low-grade glioma or glioblastoma, undergoing nonglioma brain surgery, or in good health (not recorded which).

This clonotype was seen at least ten times. V gene TRBV28 combines with J gene TRBJ2-1; 9 bases are a match to TRBD2. The CDR3 is 19 amino acids. From germline, CDR1 is MDHEN and CDR2 SYDVKM. V lost 3 bases and J lost 1; bases outside the gene matches: 13. CDR3 DNA sequence: TGTGCCAGCAGTTTCCCTCGGGCTAGCGGGATAATGTCCTACAATGAGCAGTTCTTC. Translating gives CASSFPRASGIMSYNEQFF.

This clonotype was seen once. A much larger clone lies one base from this, so it may be a read error. The chain joins TRBV15 to TRBJ2-1, with 7 bases aligning to TRBD2. From germline, CDR1 is LNHNV and CDR2 YYDKDF (reference sequence). CDR3 length equals 15 residues. The CDR3 DNA follows: TGTGCCACCAGAAGAGATCGGGCTAGCGGAAATGAGCAGTTCTTC. The encoded protein is CATRRDRASGNEQFF.

The rearrangement uses TRBV19 and TRBJ2-7; D possibly corresponds to TRBD1 (6 bases). Germline CDR1 and CDR2: LNHDA and SQIVND (reference sequence). The length of the CDR3 is 15 residues. Trimming took 1 base from V and 2 from J, leaving 12 bases between them. CDR3 coding DNA: TGTGCCAGTAGTATAGCGACAGGACCCCCCTACGAGCAGTACTTC. It specifies CASSIATGPPYEQYF.

This clonotype was counted between two and nine times. V gene TRBV6-2 or TRBV6-3 combines with J gene TRBJ2-3; 8 bases align to TRBD2. The germline V gene has CDR1 MNHEY and CDR2 SVGEGT. V was pared by 6 bases and J by 1 base, with 9 bases of the junction left unmatched. The CDR3 is 16 residues long. CDR3 coding DNA: TGTGCCAGCAGCTTCTTGAGCGGGAGCCGCACAGATACGCAGTATTTT. Translating gives CASSFLSGSRTDTQYF.

This clonotype was seen many times. J is TRBJ2-7 and V is TRBV6-5; TRBD1 might be the D (5 bases). V was cut by 0 bases and J by 6 bases, with 21 bases left in between. This CDR3 is 17 amino acids long. Germline values: CDR1 MNHEY, CDR2 SVGAGI. The CDR3 region has the DNA TGTGCCAGCAGTTACTCGGCCCAACTGGGCATGGGGCGCGAGCAGTACTTC. Translating it yields CASSYSAQLGMGREQYF.

The chain recombines TRBV18 with TRBJ1-1; D remains ambiguous. There are 13 residues in the CDR3. V shed 4 bases and J shed 1 base, with 7 bases lying between them. CDR1 is KGHSH and CDR2 is LQKENI in the germline V gene. The CDR3 sequence: CASSRDGNTEAFF. CDR3 sequence (DNA): TGTGCCAGCTCACGAGACGGGAACACTGAAGCTTTCTTT.

This rearrangement joins TRBV28 to TRBJ1-2; 8 bases are a match to TRBD1. Per the germline V gene, CDR1 is MDHEN and CDR2 is SYDVKM. The V gene end was trimmed by 7 bases and the J gene end by 4 bases; junction bases not matched to a gene: 11. The CDR3 contains 15 residues. CDR3 coding DNA: TGTGCCAGCATGTGGACAGGGCGGCTTTTCTATGGCTACACCTTC. It translates to CASMWTGRLFYGYTF.

This clonotype has ten or more counts. The chain recombines TRBV6-1 with TRBJ2-3; D is unclear. V gave up 4 bases and J gave up 2 bases, with 10 bases separating them. Germline CDR1 reads MNHNS; CDR2 reads SASEGT. The CDR3 contains 14 residues. The CDR3 region has the DNA TGTGCCAGCAGTGTCTCGATTCACACAGATACGCAGTATTTT. This translates into CASSVSIHTDTQYF.

The chain joins TRBV20-1 to TRBJ2-1; D remains ambiguous. Trimming took off 1 base at V and 0 bases at J, with 10 bases between the two ends. CDR1 and CDR2 (germline): DFQATT, SNEGSKA (reference sequence). CDR3 length: 15 residues. The DNA of the CDR3 is TGCAGTGCTAGAGGCTCGGATGGCTCCTACAATGAGCAGTTCTTC. It is translated as CSARGSDGSYNEQFF.

This clonotype appeared many times. V gene TRBV15 combines with J gene TRBJ2-7, with TRBD2 matching 11 bases. CDR1 and CDR2 from the germline V gene are LNHNV and YYDKDF (reference sequence). J lost 4 bases, V lost 6 bases, and 8 bases had no gene match. The CDR3 extends over 15 amino acids. This CDR3 is CATSPELAGAYEQYF. The CDR3 DNA reads TGTGCCACCAGTCCAGAACTAGCGGGAGCTTACGAGCAGTACTTC. The variable domain in full, completed from reference TRBV15 and TRBJ2-7, reads DAMVIQNPRYQVTQFGKPVTLSCSQTLNHNVMYWYQQKSSQAPKLLFHYYDKDFNNEADTPDNFQSRRPNTSFCFLDIRSPGLGDTAMYLCATSPELAGAYEQYFGPGTRLTVT.

CDR3 coding DNA: TGTGCCAGCAGTTTGAACGCGGTTTACGAGCAGTACTTC. Residues: CASSLNAVYEQYF. The gene calls are TRBV12-3 or TRBV12-4 and TRBJ2-7, with D uncertain. The CDR3 loop spans 13 amino acids. V lost 3 bases to trimming and J lost 4 bases, with 10 bases between them.